Sequencing of this TCR beta chain was carried out in a study of PD-1 blockade in classical Hodgkin lymphoma. A word on this clone: What it recognizes is unknown.

Using immunoSEQ multiplex PCR, the repertoire was profiled, and TCRdb retains in-frame clones only, with some absent. This table has about 31,000 clones, around 85% appearing once. CDR1 ENHRY and CDR2 SYGVKD come from the germline V gene. CDR3 length: 14 amino acids. V was pared by 10 bases and J by 7 bases, with 7 bases of the junction left unmatched. Specified time point: cycle 4 day 1 (C4D1), after 5 to 7 weeks of nivolumab. Relapse was seen in all patients after autologous stem cell transplantation, and brentuximab vedotin exposure was variable. Points from the study as a whole: The study found complete responders had baseline diversity similar to newly diagnosed patients.

The specimen comprised peripheral blood mononuclear cells (PBMCs), sampled before the fourth cycle of nivolumab. The TCR comes from a human donor with classical Hodgkin lymphoma. The V call is TRBV10-3, the J call TRBJ2-2, with 12 bases matching TRBD1. CDR3 DNA: TGTGCCAGTTTGGGACAGGGGGCAAGCGGGGAGCTGTTTTTT. It specifies CASLGQGASGELFF.